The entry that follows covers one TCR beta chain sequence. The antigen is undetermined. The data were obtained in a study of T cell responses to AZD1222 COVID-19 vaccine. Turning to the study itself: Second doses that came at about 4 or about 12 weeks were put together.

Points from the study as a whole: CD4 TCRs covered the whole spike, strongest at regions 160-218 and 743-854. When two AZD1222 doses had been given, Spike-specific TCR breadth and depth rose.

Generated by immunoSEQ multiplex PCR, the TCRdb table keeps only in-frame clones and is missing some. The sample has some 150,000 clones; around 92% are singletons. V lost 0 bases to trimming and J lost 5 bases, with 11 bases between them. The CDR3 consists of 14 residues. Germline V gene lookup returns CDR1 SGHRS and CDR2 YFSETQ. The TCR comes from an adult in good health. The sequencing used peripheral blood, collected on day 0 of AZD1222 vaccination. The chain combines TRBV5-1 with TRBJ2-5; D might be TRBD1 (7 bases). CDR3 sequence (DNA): TGCGCCAGCAGCTTGGGCGGGACAGTGGAGACCCAGTACTTC. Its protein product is CASSLGGTVETQYF. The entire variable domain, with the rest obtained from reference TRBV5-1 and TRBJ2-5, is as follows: KAGVTQTPRYLIKTRGQQVTLSCSPISGHRSVSWYQQTPGQGLQFLFEYFSETQRNKGNFPGRFSGRQFSNSRSEMNVSTLELGDSALYLCASSLGGTVETQYFGPGTRLLVL.